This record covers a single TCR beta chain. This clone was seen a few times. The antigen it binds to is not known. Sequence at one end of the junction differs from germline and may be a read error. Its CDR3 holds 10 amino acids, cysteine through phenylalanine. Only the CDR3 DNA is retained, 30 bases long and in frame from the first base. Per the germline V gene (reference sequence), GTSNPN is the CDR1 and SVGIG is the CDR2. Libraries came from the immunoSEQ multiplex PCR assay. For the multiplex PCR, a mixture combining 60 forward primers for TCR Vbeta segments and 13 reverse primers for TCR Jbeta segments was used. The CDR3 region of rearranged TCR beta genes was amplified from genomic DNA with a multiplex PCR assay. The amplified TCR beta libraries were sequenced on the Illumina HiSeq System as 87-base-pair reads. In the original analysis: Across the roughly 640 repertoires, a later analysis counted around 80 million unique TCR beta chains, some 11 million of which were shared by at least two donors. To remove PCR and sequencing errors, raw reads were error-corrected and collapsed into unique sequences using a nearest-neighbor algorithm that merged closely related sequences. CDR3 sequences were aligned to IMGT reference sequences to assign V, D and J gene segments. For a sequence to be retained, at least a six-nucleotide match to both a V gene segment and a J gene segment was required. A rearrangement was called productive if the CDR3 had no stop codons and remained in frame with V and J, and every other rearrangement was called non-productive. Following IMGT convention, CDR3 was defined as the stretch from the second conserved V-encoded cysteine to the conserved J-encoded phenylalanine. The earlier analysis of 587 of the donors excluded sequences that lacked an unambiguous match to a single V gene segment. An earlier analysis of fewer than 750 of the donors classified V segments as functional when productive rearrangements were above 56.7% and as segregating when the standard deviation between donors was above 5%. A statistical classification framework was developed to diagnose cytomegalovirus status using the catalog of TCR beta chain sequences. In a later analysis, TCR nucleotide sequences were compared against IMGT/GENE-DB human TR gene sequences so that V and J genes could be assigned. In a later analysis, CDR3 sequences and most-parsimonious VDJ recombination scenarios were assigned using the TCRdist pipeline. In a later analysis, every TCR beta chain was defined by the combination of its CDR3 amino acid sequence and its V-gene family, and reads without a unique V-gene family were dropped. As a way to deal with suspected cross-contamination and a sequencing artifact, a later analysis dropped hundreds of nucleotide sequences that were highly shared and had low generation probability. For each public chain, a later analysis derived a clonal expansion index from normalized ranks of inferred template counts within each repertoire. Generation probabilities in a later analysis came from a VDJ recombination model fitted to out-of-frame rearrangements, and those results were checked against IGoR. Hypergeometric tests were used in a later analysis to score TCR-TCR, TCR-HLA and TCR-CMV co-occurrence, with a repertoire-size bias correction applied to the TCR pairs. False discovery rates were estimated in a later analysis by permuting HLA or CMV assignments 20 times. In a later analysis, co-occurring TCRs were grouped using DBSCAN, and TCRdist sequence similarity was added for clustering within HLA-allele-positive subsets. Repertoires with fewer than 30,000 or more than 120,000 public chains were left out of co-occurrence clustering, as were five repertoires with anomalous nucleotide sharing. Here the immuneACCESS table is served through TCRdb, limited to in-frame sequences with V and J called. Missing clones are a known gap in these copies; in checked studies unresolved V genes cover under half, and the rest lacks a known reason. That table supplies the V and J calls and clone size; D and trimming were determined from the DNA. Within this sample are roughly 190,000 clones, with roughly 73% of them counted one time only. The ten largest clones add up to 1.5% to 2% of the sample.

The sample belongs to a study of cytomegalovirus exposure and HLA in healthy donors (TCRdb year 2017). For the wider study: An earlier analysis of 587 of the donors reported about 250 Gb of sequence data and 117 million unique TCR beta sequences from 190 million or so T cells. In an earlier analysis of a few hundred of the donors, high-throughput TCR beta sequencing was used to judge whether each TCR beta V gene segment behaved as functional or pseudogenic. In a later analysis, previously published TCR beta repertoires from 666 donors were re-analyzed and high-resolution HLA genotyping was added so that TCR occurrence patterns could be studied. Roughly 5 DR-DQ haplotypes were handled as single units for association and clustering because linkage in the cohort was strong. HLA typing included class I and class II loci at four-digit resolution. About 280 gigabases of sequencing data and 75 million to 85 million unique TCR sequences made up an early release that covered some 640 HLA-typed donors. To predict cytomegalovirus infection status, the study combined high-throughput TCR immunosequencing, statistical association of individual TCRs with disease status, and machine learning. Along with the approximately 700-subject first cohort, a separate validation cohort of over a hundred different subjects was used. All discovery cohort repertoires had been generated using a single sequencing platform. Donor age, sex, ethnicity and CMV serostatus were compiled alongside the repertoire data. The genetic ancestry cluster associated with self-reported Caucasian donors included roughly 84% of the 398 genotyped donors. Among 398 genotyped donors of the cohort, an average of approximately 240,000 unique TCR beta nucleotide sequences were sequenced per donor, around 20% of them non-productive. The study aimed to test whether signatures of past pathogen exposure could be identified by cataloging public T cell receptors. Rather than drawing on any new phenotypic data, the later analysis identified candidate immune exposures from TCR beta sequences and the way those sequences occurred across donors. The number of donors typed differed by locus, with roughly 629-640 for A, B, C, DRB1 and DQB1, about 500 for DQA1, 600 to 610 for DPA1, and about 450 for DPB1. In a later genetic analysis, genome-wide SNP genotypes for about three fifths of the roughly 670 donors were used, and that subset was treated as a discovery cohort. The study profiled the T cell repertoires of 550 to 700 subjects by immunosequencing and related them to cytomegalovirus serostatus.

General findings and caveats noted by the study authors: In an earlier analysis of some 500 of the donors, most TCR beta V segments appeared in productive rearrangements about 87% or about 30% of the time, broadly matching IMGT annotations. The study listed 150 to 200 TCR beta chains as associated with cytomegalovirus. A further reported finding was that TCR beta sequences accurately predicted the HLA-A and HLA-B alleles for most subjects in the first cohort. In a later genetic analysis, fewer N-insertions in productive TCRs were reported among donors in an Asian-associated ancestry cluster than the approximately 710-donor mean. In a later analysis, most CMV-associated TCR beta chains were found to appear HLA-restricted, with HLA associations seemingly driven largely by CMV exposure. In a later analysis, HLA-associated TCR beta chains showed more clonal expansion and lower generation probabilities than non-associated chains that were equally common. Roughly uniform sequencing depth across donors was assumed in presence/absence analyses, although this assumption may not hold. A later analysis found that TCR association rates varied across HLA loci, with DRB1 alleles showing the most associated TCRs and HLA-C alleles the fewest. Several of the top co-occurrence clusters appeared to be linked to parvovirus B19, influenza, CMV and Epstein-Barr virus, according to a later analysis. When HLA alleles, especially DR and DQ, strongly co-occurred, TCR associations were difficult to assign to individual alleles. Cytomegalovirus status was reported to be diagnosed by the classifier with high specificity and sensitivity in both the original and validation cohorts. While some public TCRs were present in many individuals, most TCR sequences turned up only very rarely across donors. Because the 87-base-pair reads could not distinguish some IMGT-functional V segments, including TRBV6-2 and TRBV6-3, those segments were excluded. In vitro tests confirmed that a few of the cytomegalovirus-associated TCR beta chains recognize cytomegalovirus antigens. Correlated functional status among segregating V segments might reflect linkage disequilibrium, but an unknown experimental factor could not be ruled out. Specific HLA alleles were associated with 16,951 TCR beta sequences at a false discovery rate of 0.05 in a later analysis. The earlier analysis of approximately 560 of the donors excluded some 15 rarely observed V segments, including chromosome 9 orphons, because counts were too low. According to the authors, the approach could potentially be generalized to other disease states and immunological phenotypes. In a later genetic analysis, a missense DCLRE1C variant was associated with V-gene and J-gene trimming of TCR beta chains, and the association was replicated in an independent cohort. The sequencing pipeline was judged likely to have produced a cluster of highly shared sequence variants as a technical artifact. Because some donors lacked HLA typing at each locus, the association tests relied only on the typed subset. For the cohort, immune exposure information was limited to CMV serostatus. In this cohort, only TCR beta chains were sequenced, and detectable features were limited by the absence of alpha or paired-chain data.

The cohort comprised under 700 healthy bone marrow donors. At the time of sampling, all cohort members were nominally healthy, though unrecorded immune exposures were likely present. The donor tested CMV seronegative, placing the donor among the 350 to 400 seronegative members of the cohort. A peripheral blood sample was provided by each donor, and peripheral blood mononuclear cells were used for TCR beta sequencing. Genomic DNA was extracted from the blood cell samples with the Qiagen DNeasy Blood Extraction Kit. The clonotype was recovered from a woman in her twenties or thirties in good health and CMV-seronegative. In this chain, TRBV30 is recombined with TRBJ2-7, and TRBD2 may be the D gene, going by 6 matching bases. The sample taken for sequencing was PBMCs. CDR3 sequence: CAWSARERHF. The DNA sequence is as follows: TGTGCCTGGAGTGCCCGGGAGAGACACTTC. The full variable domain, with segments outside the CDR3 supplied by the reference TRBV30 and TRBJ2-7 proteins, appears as SQTIHQWPATLVQPVGSPLSLECTVEGTSNPNLYWYRQAAGRGLQLLFYSVGIGQISSEVPQNLSASRPQDRQFILSSKKLLLSDSGFYLCAWSARERHFGPGTRLTVT.